The 14 T cell receptor beta chains below were found in one sample sequenced in a study of human T cells and chemical hapten exposure. Time point reported: patch test 1, 2 weeks after DPC sensitization. Treatment indicated: therapeutic diphenylcyclopropenone sensitization with weekly scalp DPC. In TCRdb, the RACE reads were re-called with MiXCR into one record per CDR3 protein. The repertoire has fewer than 400,000 distinct CDR3 sequences, approximately 6.9% of them found once; the top ten carry roughly 8%. The specimen comprised whole blood, sampled in connection with sensitization to the hapten diphenylcyclopropenone (DPC). Receptors were obtained from a woman in her late teens or twenties with alopecia areata. Some clones in this sample may be carry-over from other donors' samples.

This clonotype came up a few times. V and J are TRBV4-3 and TRBJ2-1; D call uncertain. The germline gives CDR1 LGHNA, CDR2 YSLEER. V shed 1 base and J shed 5 bases, with 9 bases lying between them. The CDR3 covers 14 residues. CDR3 bases: TGCGCCAGCAGCCAAGGTGAGGACGACAATGAGCAGTTCTTC. Protein sequence: CASSQGEDDNEQFF.

This clonotype was seen a few times. J is TRBJ2-5 and V is TRBV5-1, with D uncertain. The CDR3 totals 14 residues. CDR1 is SGHRS, CDR2 YFSETQ, per germline. V was cut by 4 bases and J by 1 base, with 11 bases left in between. Written as DNA, the CDR3 is TGCGCCAGCAGCACCGACCGGTCCCAAGAGACCCAGTACTTC. It translates to CASSTDRSQETQYF.

Only a few counts were recorded for this clonotype. This sequence joins TRBV11-2 and TRBJ1-6; D is unclear. The germline gives CDR1 SGHAT, CDR2 FQNNGV. Trimming removed 6 bases from V and 10 bases from J, with 16 bases in between. This CDR3 has 14 amino acids. For the CDR3, the DNA is TGTGCCAGCAGTCCAATCGGGGAGGGCTCACCCCTCCACTTT. Its translation is CASSPIGEGSPLHF.

This chain joins TRBV20-1 and TRBJ2-3; 8 bases match TRBD2. CDR1 and CDR2 (germline): DFQATT, SNEGSKA (reference sequence). The CDR3 is 12 residues long. V lost 6 bases and J lost 10; bases outside the gene matches: 9. The CDR3 DNA is TGCAGTGCGGACGAAGCGGGGGCGGCGCAGTATTTT. It is translated as CSADEAGAAQYF.

This clonotype was observed a few times. The rearrangement links TRBV12-3 or TRBV12-4 to TRBJ1-1; D call uncertain. Trimming removed 4 bases from V and 5 bases from J, with 14 bases in between. The CDR3 totals 14 residues. The CDR3 spells CASSWVGRSTEAFF. CDR3 coding DNA: TGTGCCAGCAGTTGGGTGGGGAGAAGTACTGAAGCTTTCTTT.

This clonotype was counted between two and nine times. The chain combines TRBV10-3 with TRBJ1-1; D unresolved. From germline, CDR1 is ENHRY and CDR2 SYGVKD. The CDR3 is 14 amino acids. V lost 2 bases, J lost 4 bases, and 11 bases lay in between. This chain's CDR3 is CAISEAGGSTEAFF. Here the CDR3 DNA reads TGTGCCATCAGTGAGGCGGGCGGTTCCACTGAAGCTTTCTTT.

In this sample, this clonotype turned up many times. This CDR3 is CSVEERGGYDEQFF. The CDR3, as DNA: TGCAGCGTTGAAGAAAGGGGAGGTTACGATGAGCAGTTCTTC. V is TRBV29-1 and J is TRBJ2-1; D is perhaps TRBD2 (6 bases). The V end was cut by 0 bases, the J end by 8 bases, with 14 bases between. The CDR3 sequence is 14 residues long. Germline-derived CDR1 and CDR2 are SQVTM and ANQGSEA.

The rearrangement uses TRBV9 and TRBJ2-5, with a possible D match to TRBD1 (6 bases). V was cut by 2 bases and J by 4 bases, with 12 bases left in between. The CDR3 is 14 residues long. CDR1 is SGDLS and CDR2 is YYNGEE in the germline V gene. The CDR3 coding sequence is TGTGCCAGCAGCGTCAGGGCAGGGGCAGAGACCCAGTACTTC. It translates to CASSVRAGAETQYF.

In its sample, this clonotype was seen once. The chain couples TRBV20-1 to TRBJ1-5; tentatively, D is TRBD1 (6 bases). Germline lookup yields CDR1 DFQATT and CDR2 SNEGSKA (reference sequence). V lost 6 bases and J lost 5, with 26 bases in between. This CDR3 comprises 17 residues. The chain's CDR3 is CSAPPIKQGGRHQPQHF. The CDR3 DNA reads TGCAGTGCCCCGCCCATCAAACAGGGAGGGAGGCATCAGCCCCAGCATTTT.

The V gene is TRBV5-1, the J gene TRBJ1-2; 12 bases are a match to TRBD1. CDR3 length: 16 residues. CDR1 is SGHRS, CDR2 YFSETQ, per germline. J was trimmed by 6 bases and V by 5 bases; bases with no gene match: 11. CDR3 nucleotide sequence: TGCGCCAGCAGGGGACAGGGGGCTATCTTCCTAGATGGCTACACCTTC. As protein: CASRGQGAIFLDGYTF. Based on the CDR3 plus reference TRBV5-1 and TRBJ1-2, the full variable domain is KAGVTQTPRYLIKTRGQQVTLSCSPISGHRSVSWYQQTPGQGLQFLFEYFSETQRNKGNFPGRFSGRQFSNSRSEMNVSTLELGDSALYLCASRGQGAIFLDGYTFGSGTRLTVV.

This clonotype was observed at least ten times. The chain carries TRBV12-3 or TRBV12-4 and TRBJ1-5; 8 bases line up with TRBD1. The CDR3 is made up of 13 amino acids. The J segment lost 5 bases and the V segment lost 6 bases, leaving 3 bases of the junction unmatched. CDR3: CASSSDRDQPQHF. The DNA for the CDR3 is TGTGCCAGCAGCTCGGACAGGGATCAGCCCCAGCATTTT.

In its sample, this clonotype was seen a few times. The genes are TRBV5-1 and TRBJ2-5; no clear D. The germline gives CDR1 SGHRS, CDR2 YFSETQ. Trimming stripped 0 bases from V and 2 bases from J, with 8 bases between. CDR3 length: 14 residues. CDR3 sequence: CASSLEAVQETQYF. CDR3 nucleotide sequence: TGCGCCAGCAGCTTGGAGGCAGTTCAAGAGACCCAGTACTTC.

This clonotype was detected ten times or more. V is TRBV20-1 and J is TRBJ2-5; no clear D gene. The V end was cut by 3 bases, the J end by 0 bases, with 14 bases between. Germline values: CDR1 DFQATT, CDR2 SNEGSKA (reference sequence). The CDR3 spans 15 residues. The CDR3 loop reads CSARPIRSNQETQYF. In nucleotides, the CDR3 is TGCAGTGCTAGGCCCATTCGGAGTAACCAAGAGACCCAGTACTTC.

This clonotype was recorded a few times. The CDR3, as DNA: TGTGCCAGCAGTCTGTGGGATTCACCCCTCCACTTT. Its translation: CASSLWDSPLHF. J is TRBJ1-6 and V is TRBV3-1; D remains ambiguous. The V gene lost 6 bases and the J gene lost 8 bases, with 8 bases spanning the gap. Per the germline V gene, CDR1 is LGHDT and CDR2 is YNNKEL (reference sequence). This CDR3 region has 12 residues.